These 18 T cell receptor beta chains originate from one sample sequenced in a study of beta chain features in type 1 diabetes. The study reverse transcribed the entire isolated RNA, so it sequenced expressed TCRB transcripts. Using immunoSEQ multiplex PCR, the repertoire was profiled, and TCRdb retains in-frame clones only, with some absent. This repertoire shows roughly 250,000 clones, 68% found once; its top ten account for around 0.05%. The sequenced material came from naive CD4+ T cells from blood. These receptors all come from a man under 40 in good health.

Written as DNA, the CDR3 is TGCGCCAGCAGTCGGAGGGCCGGGACTAGTTCGGGCGAGCAGTACTTC. Residues: CASSRRAGTSSGEQYF. This chain connects TRBV5-1 to TRBJ2-7, with 8 bases that match TRBD2. J lost 6 bases, V lost 5 bases, and 16 bases had no gene match. Germline CDR1 reads SGHRS; CDR2 reads YFSETQ. The CDR3 consists of 16 residues.

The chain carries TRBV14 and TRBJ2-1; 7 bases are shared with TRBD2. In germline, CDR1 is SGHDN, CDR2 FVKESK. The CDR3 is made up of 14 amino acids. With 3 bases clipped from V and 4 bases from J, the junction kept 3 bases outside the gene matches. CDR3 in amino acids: CASSQSSGYNEQFF. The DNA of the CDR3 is TGTGCCAGCAGCCAGTCTAGCGGATACAATGAGCAGTTCTTC.

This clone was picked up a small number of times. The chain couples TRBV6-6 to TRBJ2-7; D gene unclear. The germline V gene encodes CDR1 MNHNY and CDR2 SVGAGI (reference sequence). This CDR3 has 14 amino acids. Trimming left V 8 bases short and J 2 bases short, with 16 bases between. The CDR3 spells CASRHPGGTYEQYF. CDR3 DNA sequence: TGTGCCAGCCGTCACCCGGGCGGAACCTACGAGCAGTACTTC.

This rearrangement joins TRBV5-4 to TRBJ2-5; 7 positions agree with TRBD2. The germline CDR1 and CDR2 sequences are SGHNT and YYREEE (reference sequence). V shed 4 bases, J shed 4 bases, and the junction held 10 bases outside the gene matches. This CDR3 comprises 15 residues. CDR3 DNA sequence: TGTGCCAGCAGCCCGGAGCGGGACTTGGGAGAGACCCAGTACTTC. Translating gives CASSPERDLGETQYF.

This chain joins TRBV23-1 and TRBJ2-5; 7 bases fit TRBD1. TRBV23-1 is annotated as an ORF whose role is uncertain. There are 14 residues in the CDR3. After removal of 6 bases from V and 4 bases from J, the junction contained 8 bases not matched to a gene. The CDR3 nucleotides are TGCGCCAGCAGATGTCAGGGGGACGCAGAGACCCAGTACTTC. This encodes CASRCQGDAETQYF.

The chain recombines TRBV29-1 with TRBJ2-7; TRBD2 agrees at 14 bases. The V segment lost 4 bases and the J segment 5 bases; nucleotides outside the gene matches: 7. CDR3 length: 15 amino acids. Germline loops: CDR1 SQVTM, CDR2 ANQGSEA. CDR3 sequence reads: CSVGGTSGRRDEQYF. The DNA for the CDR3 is TGCAGCGTTGGGGGGACTAGCGGGAGAAGGGACGAGCAGTACTTC.

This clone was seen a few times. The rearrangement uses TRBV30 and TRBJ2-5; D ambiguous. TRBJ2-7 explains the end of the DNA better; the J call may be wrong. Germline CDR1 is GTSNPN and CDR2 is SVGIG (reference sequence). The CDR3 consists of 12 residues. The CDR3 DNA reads TGTGCCTGGAGTTCTATAACCTACGAGCAGTACTTC. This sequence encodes CAWSSITYEQYF.

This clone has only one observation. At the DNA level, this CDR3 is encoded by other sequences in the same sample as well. The CDR3 region has the DNA TGTGCCTGGAGCGTGGGACTAGCGGGAGGAAATGAGCAGTTCTTC. It specifies CAWSVGLAGGNEQFF. The chain carries TRBV30 and TRBJ2-1; TRBD2 aligns across 15 bases. CDR3 length equals 15 residues. With V trimmed by 3 bases and J by 7 bases, 4 bases remained unmatched. Looked up from germline, CDR1 is GTSNPN and CDR2 is SVGIG (reference sequence).

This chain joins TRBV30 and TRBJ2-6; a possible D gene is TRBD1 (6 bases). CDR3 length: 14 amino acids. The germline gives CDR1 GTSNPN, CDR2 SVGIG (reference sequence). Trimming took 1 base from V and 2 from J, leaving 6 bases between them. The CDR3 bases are TGTGCCTGGAGTGCAGGGGCTGGGGCCAACGTCCTGACTTTC. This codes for CAWSAGAGANVLTF.

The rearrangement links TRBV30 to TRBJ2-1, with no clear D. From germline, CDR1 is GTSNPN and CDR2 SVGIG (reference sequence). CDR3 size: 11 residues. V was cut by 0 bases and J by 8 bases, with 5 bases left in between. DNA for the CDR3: TGTGCCTGGAGTGTACTCTATGAGCAGTTCTTC. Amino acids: CAWSVLYEQFF.

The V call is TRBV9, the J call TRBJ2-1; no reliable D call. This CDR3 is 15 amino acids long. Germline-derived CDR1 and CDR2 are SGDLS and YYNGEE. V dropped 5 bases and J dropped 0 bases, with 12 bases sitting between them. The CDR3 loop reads CASSALGSSYNEQFF. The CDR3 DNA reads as TGTGCCAGCAGTGCGCTGGGTAGCTCCTACAATGAGCAGTTCTTC.

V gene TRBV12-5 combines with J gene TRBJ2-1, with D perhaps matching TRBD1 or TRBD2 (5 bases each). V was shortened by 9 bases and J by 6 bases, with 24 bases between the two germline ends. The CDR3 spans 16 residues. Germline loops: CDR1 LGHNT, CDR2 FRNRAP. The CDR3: CARAQRDAVLTNEQFF. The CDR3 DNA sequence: TGTGCTAGGGCCCAACGGGACGCAGTCCTAACCAATGAGCAGTTCTTC. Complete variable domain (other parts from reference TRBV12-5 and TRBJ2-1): DARVTQTPRHKVTEMGQEVTMRCQPILGHNTVFWYRQTMMQGLELLAYFRNRAPLDDSGMPKDRFSAEMPDATLATLKIQPSEPRDSAVYFCARAQRDAVLTNEQFFGPGTRLTVL.

This chain's CDR3 is CASSTDVRTPPQYF. The CDR3 region has the DNA TGTGCCAGCAGCACCGACGTGAGGACTCCCCCGCAGTATTTT. The V call is TRBV11-2, the J call TRBJ2-3; D is perhaps TRBD2 (5 bases). Per germline, CDR1 SGHAT and CDR2 FQNNGV. Trimming pared 5 bases from V and 10 bases from J, leaving 19 bases between. The CDR3 runs to 14 residues.

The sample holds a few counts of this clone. CDR3 amino acids: CASSLGLAEIYEQYF. For the CDR3, the DNA is TGTGCCAGCAGCCTGGGACTAGCGGAGATCTACGAGCAGTACTTC. The chain has TRBV7-2 and TRBJ2-7; TRBD2 matches at 11 bases. V lost 5 bases, J lost 3 bases, and 6 bases stayed unmatched. Germline V gives CDR1 SGHTA, CDR2 FQGNSA. There are 15 residues in the CDR3.

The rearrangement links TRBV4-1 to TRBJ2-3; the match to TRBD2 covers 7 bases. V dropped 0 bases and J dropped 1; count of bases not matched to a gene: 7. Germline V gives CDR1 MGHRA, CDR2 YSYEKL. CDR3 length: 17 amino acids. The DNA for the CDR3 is TGCGCCAGCAGCCAAGATTCCGGGGGGAGTGGCACAGATACGCAGTATTTT. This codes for CASSQDSGGSGTDTQYF.

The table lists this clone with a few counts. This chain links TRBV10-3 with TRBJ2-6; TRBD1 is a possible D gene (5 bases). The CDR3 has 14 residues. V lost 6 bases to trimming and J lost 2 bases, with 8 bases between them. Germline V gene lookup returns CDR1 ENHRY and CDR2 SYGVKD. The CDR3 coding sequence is TGTGCCATCAGAGACAGAGCTGGGGCCAACGTCCTGACTTTC. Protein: CAIRDRAGANVLTF.

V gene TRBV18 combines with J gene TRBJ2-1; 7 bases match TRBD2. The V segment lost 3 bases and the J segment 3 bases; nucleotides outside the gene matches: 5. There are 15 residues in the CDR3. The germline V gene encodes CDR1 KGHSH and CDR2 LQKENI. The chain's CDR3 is CASSPPRTSYNEQFF. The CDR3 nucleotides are TGTGCCAGCTCACCTCCTAGGACTAGCTACAATGAGCAGTTCTTC.

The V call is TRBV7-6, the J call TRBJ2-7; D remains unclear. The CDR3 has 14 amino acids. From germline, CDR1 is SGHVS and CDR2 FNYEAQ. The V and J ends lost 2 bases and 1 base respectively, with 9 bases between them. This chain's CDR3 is CASSLSVASYEQYF. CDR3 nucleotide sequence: TGTGCCAGCAGCTTATCAGTGGCGTCCTACGAGCAGTACTTC.